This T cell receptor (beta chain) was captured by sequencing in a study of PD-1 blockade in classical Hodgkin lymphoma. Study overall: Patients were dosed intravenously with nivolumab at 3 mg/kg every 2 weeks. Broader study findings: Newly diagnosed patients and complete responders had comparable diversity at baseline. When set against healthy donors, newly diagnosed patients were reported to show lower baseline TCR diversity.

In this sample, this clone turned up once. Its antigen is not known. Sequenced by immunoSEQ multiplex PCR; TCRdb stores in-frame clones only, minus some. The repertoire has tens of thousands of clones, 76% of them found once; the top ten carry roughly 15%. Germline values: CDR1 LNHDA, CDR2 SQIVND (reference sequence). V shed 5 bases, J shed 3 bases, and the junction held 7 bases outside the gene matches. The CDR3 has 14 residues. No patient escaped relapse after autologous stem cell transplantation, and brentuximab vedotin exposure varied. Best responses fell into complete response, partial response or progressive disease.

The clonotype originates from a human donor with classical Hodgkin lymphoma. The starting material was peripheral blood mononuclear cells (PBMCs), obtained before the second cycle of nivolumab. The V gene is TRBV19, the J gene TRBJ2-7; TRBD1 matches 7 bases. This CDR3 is CASSSTGSDYEQYF. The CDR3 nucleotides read TGTGCCAGTAGTTCGACAGGGTCCGACTACGAGCAGTACTTC.